These 23 T cell receptor beta chains originate from one sample sequenced in a study of blood T cells in healthy people across ages. With a J-beta primer mix and a sample-barcoded 5' primer, a second PCR ran about 6 to 11 cycles. MiXCR, applied by TCRdb to the 5' RACE reads, yields one record per CDR3 protein. The profile covers roughly 1,500,000 distinct CDR3 sequences, with 34% appearing a single time and about 11% taken by the ten largest. The sequencing input was blood. Receptor source: a woman in her 30s in good health.

This chain links TRBV7-9 with TRBJ2-3; TRBD1 might be the D (6 bases). This CDR3 is built from 16 residues. The ends were cut back, 5 bases at V and 4 bases at J, with 19 bases in the middle. The germline V gene encodes CDR1 SEHNR and CDR2 FQNEAQ (reference sequence). This chain's CDR3 is CASSPADRSYADTQYF. The CDR3 DNA is TGTGCCAGCAGCCCAGCCGACAGGAGTTACGCAGATACGCAGTATTTT.

Turning to this clonotype: One end of the junction does not line up with germline, which may come from a read error. The gene calls are TRBV12-3 or TRBV12-4 and TRBJ2-3; TRBD1 is a possible D gene (5 bases). The CDR3 extends over 13 amino acids. The CDR3 region is CASKTVTADAQYF. CDR3 nucleotides: TGTGCCAGCAAGACAGTGACAGCAGATGCGCAGTATTTT.

In its sample, this clonotype was seen a few times. The rearrangement links TRBV29-1 to TRBJ1-2, with 9 bases fitting TRBD1. V lost 5 bases and J lost 4; bases outside the gene matches: 5. Germline V gives CDR1 SQVTM, CDR2 ANQGSEA. The CDR3 extends over 13 amino acids. As DNA, the CDR3 is TGCAGCGTTTGGACAGGGGTAATCTATGGCTACACCTTC. The encoded protein is CSVWTGVIYGYTF.

In its sample, this clonotype was seen a few times. This chain uses TRBV7-9 with TRBJ2-5, with a weak D call TRBD2 (5 bases). The CDR3 is 14 amino acids. With 3 bases removed from V and 4 bases from J, the gap between germline ends came to 12 bases. CDR1 is SEHNR, CDR2 FQNEAQ, per germline (reference sequence). In DNA form, the CDR3 reads TGTGCCAGCAGCTTGTTCCTGGGAGCAGAGACCCAGTACTTC. This gives the protein CASSLFLGAETQYF.

This clonotype was detected once. The chain joins TRBV7-8 to TRBJ2-5, with D perhaps TRBD2 (6 bases). This CDR3 has 19 amino acids. Trimming took off 3 bases at V and 4 bases at J, with 27 bases between the two ends. Germline CDR1 reads SGHVS; CDR2 reads FQNEAQ. The CDR3 loop is CASSFLSVGSPGNRETQYF. DNA of the CDR3: TGTGCCAGCAGCTTCCTGTCGGTCGGGAGTCCGGGAAATCGAGAGACCCAGTACTTC.

The chain carries TRBV25-1 and TRBJ1-2; tentative D call: TRBD1 (5 bases). The CDR3 sequence is 13 residues long. Trimming pared 5 bases from V and 4 bases from J, leaving 11 bases between. In germline, CDR1 is MGHDK, CDR2 SYGVNS. DNA for the CDR3: TGTGCCAGCAGTAGAGGGACGGCCTATGGCTACACCTTC. Residues: CASSRGTAYGYTF.

This clonotype was counted only a few times. The chain couples TRBV29-1 to TRBJ1-1, with no clear D. V lost 0 bases to trimming and J lost 5 bases, with 7 bases between them. This CDR3 is 12 amino acids long. The germline V gene encodes CDR1 SQVTM and CDR2 ANQGSEA. CDR3 in amino acids: CSVEELATEAFF. For the CDR3, the DNA is TGCAGCGTTGAAGAACTTGCGACTGAAGCTTTCTTT.

This clonotype appeared a few times. The chain couples TRBV28 to TRBJ2-7, with 10 nucleotides matching TRBD2. V trimming: 4 bases; J trimming: 1 base; junction bases outside the gene matches: 4. Germline CDR1 reads MDHEN; CDR2 reads SYDVKM. The CDR3 has 15 amino acids. CDR3 residues: CASSSGTSVSYEQYF. The CDR3 DNA sequence: TGTGCCAGCAGTTCCGGGACTAGCGTTTCCTACGAGCAGTACTTC.

This clonotype was recorded a few times. The chain carries TRBV20-1 and TRBJ2-7, with D possibly matching TRBD1 (5 bases). The CDR3 spans 12 residues. Germline CDR1 DFQATT, CDR2 SNEGSKA (reference sequence). Trimming removed 6 bases from V and 10 bases from J, with 19 bases in between. The CDR3 DNA reads TGCAGTGCACCAAAGCCGAGGCAGGGCCAGTACTTC. Residues: CSAPKPRQGQYF.

The V call is TRBV6-4, the J call TRBJ1-2; possibly TRBD1 for D (6 bases). CDR3 length: 13 amino acids. Germline-derived CDR1 and CDR2 are MRHNA and SNTAGT. V lost 7 bases and J 2 bases, leaving 11 bases between the germline ends. This CDR3 is CASMPDRNYGYTF. CDR3 bases: TGTGCCAGCATGCCCGACAGGAACTATGGCTACACCTTC.

The rearrangement links TRBV10-3 to TRBJ2-3, with 13 nucleotides matching TRBD2. The J segment lost 1 base and the V segment lost 10 bases, leaving 5 bases of the junction unmatched. CDR3 length: 15 residues. The germline CDR1 and CDR2 sequences are ENHRY and SYGVKD. CDR3 sequence (DNA): TGTGCCACCATAGGGACTAGCGGGGGCACAGATACGCAGTATTTT. Translation: CATIGTSGGTDTQYF.

This chain uses TRBV6-5 with TRBJ2-1, with D uncertain. Germline lookup yields CDR1 MNHEY and CDR2 SVGAGI. V shed 7 bases and J shed 0 bases, with 13 bases lying between them. The CDR3 runs to 15 residues. The CDR3 region is CASTYGRYSYNEQFF. The CDR3 nucleotides read TGTGCCAGCACCTACGGCCGGTACTCCTACAATGAGCAGTTCTTC.

This clonotype was counted only a few times. The chain employs TRBV20-1 and TRBJ2-3, with TRBD2 as a possible D gene (6 bases). The CDR3 length is 14 residues. Germline values: CDR1 DFQATT, CDR2 SNEGSKA (reference sequence). V was pared by 3 bases and J by 6 bases, with 16 bases between. The CDR3 region is CSARRIAEGDTQYF. The CDR3 DNA reads TGCAGTGCTAGGAGAATAGCGGAGGGGGATACGCAGTATTTT.

This sequence joins TRBV19 and TRBJ2-3, with unresolved D. Trimming shortened V by 1 base and J by 5 bases, and 7 bases separated the two germline ends. The CDR3 has 13 residues. Germline assignment: CDR1 LNHDA and CDR2 SQIVND (reference sequence). The CDR3 DNA reads TGTGCCAGTAGTATAGTCTGGGGAGATACGCAGTATTTT. Translation: CASSIVWGDTQYF.

This clonotype has more than one count but fewer than ten. The V call is TRBV20-1, the J call TRBJ1-4; 9 bases are a match to TRBD1. Trimming cost V 4 bases and J 10 bases; bases outside gene matches: 7. Germline values: CDR1 DFQATT, CDR2 SNEGSKA (reference sequence). The length of the CDR3 is 13 residues. CDR3 region: CSATDRGSGKLFF. The CDR3 nucleotides are TGCAGTGCTACGGACAGGGGTAGTGGAAAACTGTTTTTT.

Turning to this clonotype: The final CDR3 position lacks the conserved phenylalanine or tryptophan, pointing to a likely read error. The V and J genes are TRBV30 and TRBJ1-1, with D uncertain. The CDR3 covers 11 residues. The germline V gene has CDR1 GTSNPN and CDR2 SVGIG (reference sequence). Trimming took 5 bases from V and 1 from J, leaving 5 bases between them. CDR3 amino acids: CAWSRNTEAFV. In DNA form, the CDR3 reads TGTGCCTGGTCCAGGAACACTGAAGCTTTCGTT.

There are many counts of this clonotype. V gene TRBV7-9 combines with J gene TRBJ2-3, with TRBD1 matching over 8 bases. Per the germline V gene, CDR1 is SEHNR and CDR2 is FQNEAQ (reference sequence). This CDR3 comprises 14 residues. The V and J ends lost 1 base and 6 bases, in that order; junction bases with no gene match: 3. The CDR3 DNA reads TGTGCCAGCAGCTTAGGACAGGGGATGGATACGCAGTATTTT. This encodes CASSLGQGMDTQYF.

This chain connects TRBV7-6 to TRBJ2-3, with a tentative D call TRBD1 (5 bases). The germline CDR1 and CDR2 sequences are SGHVS and FNYEAQ. This CDR3 has 16 amino acids. V dropped 5 bases and J dropped 4 bases, with 19 bases sitting between them. DNA of the CDR3: TGTGCCAGCAGCCCCCCCTCGTCCGAAGGGGCAGATACGCAGTATTTT. This encodes CASSPPSSEGADTQYF.

This clonotype was detected a few times. The chain is built from TRBV28 and TRBJ1-2; 7 positions agree with TRBD1. V trimming: 4 bases; J trimming: 0 bases; junction bases outside the gene matches: 11. Germline CDR1 and CDR2: MDHEN and SYDVKM. The CDR3 is 17 amino acids. CDR3 amino acids: CASSSRGWRRANYGYTF. CDR3 sequence (DNA): TGTGCCAGCAGTTCCAGGGGGTGGAGGCGAGCTAACTATGGCTACACCTTC.

This clonotype has just a few counts. The V and J genes are TRBV6-1 and TRBJ2-7, with unresolved D. The CDR3 is made up of 14 amino acids. V lost 6 bases and J lost 0, with 12 bases in between. CDR1 is MNHNS, CDR2 SASEGT, per germline. CDR3 sequence: CASRQTVDSYEQYF. In DNA form, the CDR3 reads TGTGCCAGCAGGCAAACTGTCGACTCCTACGAGCAGTACTTC.

The genes are TRBV20-1 and TRBJ2-1, with 8 nucleotides matching TRBD2. The CDR3 loop spans 12 amino acids. CDR1 is DFQATT and CDR2 is SNEGSKA in the germline V gene (reference sequence). With 6 bases clipped from V and 9 bases from J, the junction kept 7 bases outside the gene matches. CDR3 nucleotides: TGCAGTGCCCTGACTAGCGTTGGTGAGCAGTTCTTC. Residues: CSALTSVGEQFF.

This clonotype was seen more than once but under ten times. CDR3 sequence (DNA): TGCGCCAGCACCCCCGGGACCGTAGCTAACTATGGCTACACCTTC. Translating gives CASTPGTVANYGYTF. The chain joins TRBV4-1 to TRBJ1-2; perhaps TRBD1 as D (5 bases). V gave up 7 bases and J gave up 0 bases, with 15 bases separating them. The germline CDR1 and CDR2 sequences are MGHRA and YSYEKL. The CDR3 contains 15 residues.

This clonotype came up a few times. J is TRBJ2-7 and V is TRBV15, with D maybe TRBD2 (5 bases). Germline V gene sequence: CDR1 LNHNV, CDR2 YYDKDF (reference sequence). This CDR3 has 15 residues. Trimming removed 0 bases from V and 2 bases from J, with 11 bases in between. The CDR3, as DNA: TGTGCCACCAGCAGAGATTCGGGGTCTGCCTACGAGCAGTACTTC. Translated, it gives CATSRDSGSAYEQYF.